The present T cell receptor (beta chain) was sequenced within a study of blood T cell repertoires in COVID-19. Study summary: Acute-phase and convalescent COVID-19 samples originated in the United States, Italy and Spain. Sources were T cells, B-cell-depleted T cells, or PBMCs; the material itself was cDNA or gDNA.

Authors' analysis steps: Reference gene primer amplification in the assay estimated nucleated cell counts. Assay used: immunoSEQ multiplex PCR; TCRdb lists only in-frame clones, some missing. D and trimming were read from the DNA, whereas the V and J calls and clone size are those reported in that table. The sample lists more than 80,000 clones; about 86% were seen once. The CDR3 is made up of 14 amino acids. Germline CDR1 and CDR2: LNHDA and SQIVND (reference sequence). The J segment lost 5 bases and the V segment lost 4 bases, leaving 7 bases of the junction unmatched. Specimen: peripheral blood. The receptor was isolated from an elderly man with acute or convalescent COVID-19. The genes are TRBV19 and TRBJ2-5, with 7 bases fitting TRBD1. CDR3 DNA sequence: TGTGCCAGTAGTACTAACAGGGGTAGGGAGACCCAGTACTTC. Amino acids: CASSTNRGRETQYF.